The 32 T cell receptor beta chains in this list originate from one sample, sequenced in a study of spatial heterogeneity in lung cancer (dated by TCRdb to about 2019). Libraries were prepared through 5' RACE. TCRdb shows the sequencer as NextSeq 500. TCRdb handled the public reads itself, with Q25 trimming in fastp and clone calling in MiXCR, and kept productive beta chains. Each CDR3 protein appears once, grouped with its most common genes and DNA. The sample records about 94,000 distinct CDR3 sequences, just under 20% of which are singletons. The ten largest account for 21% of the sample. Per the publication, the time point label means: blood at routine non-recurrence follow-up after resection. This material consisted of PBMCs, taken at follow-up. The origin of the receptors is a male donor with early-stage non-small cell lung cancer.

This chain links TRBV11-2 with TRBJ2-3, with D tentatively TRBD2 (6 bases). Trimming left V 10 bases short and J 8 bases short, with 16 bases between. CDR1 is SGHAT and CDR2 is FQNNGV in the germline V gene. The CDR3 totals 12 residues. The CDR3 loop is CATTGGYGTQYF. The CDR3 DNA sequence: TGTGCCACCACCGGGGGATATGGTACGCAGTATTTT. The complete variable domain, with remaining parts taken from reference TRBV11-2 and TRBJ2-3, reads EAGVAQSPRYKIIEKRQSVAFWCNPISGHATLYWYQQILGQGPKLLIQFQNNGVVDDSQLPKDRFSAERLKGVDSTLKIQPAKLEDSAVYLCATTGGYGTQYFGPGTRLTVL.

This clonotype has more than one count but fewer than ten. The gene calls are TRBV7-2 and TRBJ1-2, with D possibly matching TRBD1 (5 bases). Looked up from germline, CDR1 is SGHTA and CDR2 is FQGNSA. V was shortened by 5 bases and J by 7 bases, with 11 bases between the two germline ends. CDR3 length: 12 amino acids. CDR3 in amino acids: CASSGWGSGYTF. The CDR3 nucleotides are TGTGCCAGCAGCGGCTGGGGGTCTGGCTACACCTTC.

This clonotype was observed a few times. The rearrangement uses TRBV20-1 and TRBJ1-5; TRBD1 agrees at 9 bases. The CDR3 runs to 14 residues. Germline lookup yields CDR1 DFQATT and CDR2 SNEGSKA (reference sequence). V lost 1 base and J lost 4; bases outside the gene matches: 2. CDR3 loop: CSARGDRENQPQHF. The DNA for the CDR3 is TGCAGTGCTAGAGGGGACAGGGAAAATCAGCCCCAGCATTTT.

This clonotype was recorded a few times. The J gene is TRBJ2-7, the V gene TRBV21-1; TRBD1 was called by the table and not checked on the DNA. TRBV21-1 constitutes a pseudogene. CDR3 length: 14 amino acids. The CDR3 sequence is CASSKARTELEQYF. Written as DNA, the CDR3 is TGTGCCAGCAGCAAAGCTAGGACAGAACTCGAGCAGTACTTC.

The sample holds a few counts of this clonotype. The chain recombines TRBV6-2 or TRBV6-3 with TRBJ1-2; 9 bases agree with TRBD1. The length of the CDR3 is 13 residues. Germline V gene lookup returns CDR1 MNHEY and CDR2 SVGEGT. J was trimmed by 10 bases and V by 6 bases; bases with no gene match: 9. The CDR3 nucleotides are TGTGCCAGCAGCTTTACGGGACAGGGTGTCTACACCTTC. It yields the protein CASSFTGQGVYTF.

This clonotype was seen repeatedly, ten times or more. The chain joins TRBV12-3 or TRBV12-4 to TRBJ2-3, with 12 bases aligning to TRBD2. The CDR3 spans 16 residues. With 1 base clipped from V and 2 bases from J, the junction kept 1 base outside the gene matches. CDR3 sequence reads: CASSLGTSGVTDTQYF. CDR3 DNA sequence: TGTGCCAGCAGTTTAGGGACTAGCGGGGTCACAGATACGCAGTATTTT.

This clonotype came up a few times. The chain joins TRBV20-1 to TRBJ2-5; 7 bases are a match to TRBD2. V shed 7 bases, J shed 3 bases, and the junction held 5 bases outside the gene matches. Germline CDR1 DFQATT, CDR2 SNEGSKA (reference sequence). CDR3 length: 12 amino acids. The CDR3 bases are TGCAGTGGACGGGACTACAAAGAGACCCAGTACTTC. It translates to CSGRDYKETQYF.

This clonotype occurred a few times. This chain uses TRBV5-1 with TRBJ1-1; 7 bases match TRBD1. The CDR3 length is 14 residues. V gave up 4 bases and J gave up 0 bases; unmatched junction bases: 3. Germline-derived CDR1 and CDR2 are SGHRS and YFSETQ. The CDR3, as DNA: TGCGCCAGCAGCCAGGGGGGAATGAACACTGAAGCTTTCTTT. It is translated as CASSQGGMNTEAFF.

This clonotype was recorded a few times. The V call is TRBV20-1, the J call TRBJ1-2; 10 bases are a match to TRBD1. The ends lost 6 bases at V and 6 bases at J; junction bases unmatched: 13. CDR1 is DFQATT and CDR2 is SNEGSKA in the germline V gene (reference sequence). CDR3 length equals 15 residues. The CDR3: CSAILPGTGAHGYTF. CDR3 coding DNA: TGCAGTGCCATATTGCCCGGGACAGGGGCGCATGGCTACACCTTC.

This clonotype was observed a handful of times. The chain links TRBV4-1 to TRBJ1-4; 8 nucleotides line up with TRBD1. The CDR3 consists of 15 residues. Germline CDR1 is MGHRA and CDR2 is YSYEKL. Losses at the gene ends were 1 base for V and 5 bases for J; bases not matched to a gene: 3. The CDR3 region is CASSQGDRQNEKLFF. CDR3 in DNA: TGCGCCAGCAGCCAAGGGGACAGGCAGAATGAAAAACTGTTTTTT.

The rearrangement links TRBV20-1 to TRBJ2-5; D is undetermined. Per the germline V gene, CDR1 is DFQATT and CDR2 is SNEGSKA (reference sequence). This CDR3 has 14 residues. V gave up 0 bases and J gave up 5 bases, with 13 bases separating them. In DNA, the CDR3 is TGCAGTGCTAGAGATCTTAAGTTCAGTGAGACCCAGTACTTC. It yields the protein CSARDLKFSETQYF.

CDR3 DNA sequence: TGTGCCAGCAGCTTACTGGGGTATAGCAATCAGCCCCAGCATTTT. Residues: CASSLLGYSNQPQHF. The chain couples TRBV7-2 to TRBJ1-5; D gene uncertain. CDR3 length equals 15 residues. Trimming took 2 bases from V and 0 from J, leaving 8 bases between them. The V gene's germline CDR1 is SGHTA and CDR2 FQGNSA.

This clonotype was seen repeatedly, ten times or more. This chain connects TRBV15 to TRBJ2-1, with D possibly being TRBD2 (5 bases). Trimming pared 1 base from V and 0 bases from J, leaving 13 bases between. Per the germline V gene, CDR1 is LNHNV and CDR2 is YYDKDF (reference sequence). CDR3 length: 17 residues. DNA for the CDR3: TGTGCCACCAGCAGAGCGGTTTGGGAGAGCTCCTACAATGAGCAGTTCTTC. This encodes CATSRAVWESSYNEQFF.

This sequence joins TRBV19 and TRBJ2-7; the match to TRBD2 covers 9 bases. V gave up 5 bases and J gave up 0 bases; unmatched junction bases: 5. Per germline, CDR1 LNHDA and CDR2 SQIVND (reference sequence). CDR3 length: 15 amino acids. In DNA form, the CDR3 reads TGTGCCAGTAGTCCTCTAGCGGGAAACTCCTACGAGCAGTACTTC. Encoded protein: CASSPLAGNSYEQYF. The full variable domain, rest sourced from reference TRBV19 and TRBJ2-7, is DGGITQSPKYLFRKEGQNVTLSCEQNLNHDAMYWYRQDPGQGLRLIYYSQIVNDFQKGDIAEGYSVSREKKESFPLTVTSAQKNPTAFYLCASSPLAGNSYEQYFGPGTRLTVT.

The V call is TRBV4-3, the J call TRBJ1-6; D ambiguous. V was pared by 0 bases and J by 5 bases, with 8 bases between. Germline V gives CDR1 LGHNA, CDR2 YSLEER. The CDR3 has 15 residues. CDR3 bases: TGCGCCAGCAGCCAAGAAAGTGGCGATAATTCACCCCTCCACTTT. It translates to CASSQESGDNSPLHF.

The rearrangement links TRBV12-3 or TRBV12-4 to TRBJ2-6; D is perhaps TRBD2 (5 bases). V shed 6 bases and J shed 1 base, with 10 bases lying between them. This CDR3 region has 15 residues. The CDR3, as DNA: TGTGCCAGCAGGATCCCGGGGTCTGGGGCCAACGTCCTGACTTTC. Translating it yields CASRIPGSGANVLTF.

The chain recombines TRBV27 with TRBJ1-2; 8 bases match TRBD1. The CDR3 sequence is 15 residues long. Losses at the gene ends were 5 bases for V and 0 bases for J; bases not matched to a gene: 5. Germline CDR1 reads MNHEY; CDR2 reads SMNVEV (reference sequence). CDR3 sequence reads: CASSLRTGTNYGYTF. The CDR3 DNA sequence: TGTGCCAGCAGTCTCCGGACAGGGACTAACTATGGCTACACCTTC.

This clonotype came up a few times. The chain couples TRBV12-5 to TRBJ2-7, with a weak D call TRBD2 (5 bases). The CDR3 runs 13 residues. V gave up 1 base and J gave up 3 bases, with 7 bases separating them. Germline V gene lookup returns CDR1 LGHNT and CDR2 FRNRAP. Here the CDR3 DNA reads TGTGCTAGTGGTTTGGAAACTAGCTACGAGCAGTACTTC. It encodes CASGLETSYEQYF.

The rearrangement links TRBV4-1 to TRBJ1-2, with 7 bases identical to TRBD1. Germline V gives CDR1 MGHRA, CDR2 YSYEKL. This CDR3 is built from 14 residues. V shed 8 bases and J 8 bases; nucleotides not matched to a gene: 14. The CDR3 bases are TGCGCCAGCCGTCCAGACAGGGCCTTACGGGGCTACACCTTC. Protein: CASRPDRALRGYTF.

The chain couples TRBV7-8 to TRBJ2-5; D uncertain. CDR1 SGHVS and CDR2 FQNEAQ come from the germline V gene. This CDR3 contains 16 residues. The V and J ends lost 5 bases and 5 bases respectively, with 21 bases between them. CDR3 in DNA: TGTGCCAGCAGCCCGTGGATGACGGGCGACCCGGAGACCCAGTACTTC. Translated, it gives CASSPWMTGDPETQYF.

The chain is built from TRBV11-1 and TRBJ2-2, with TRBD1 as a possible D gene (5 bases). The CDR3 spans 13 residues. Between the trimmed V and J ends, which lost 1 base and 5 bases, there was a span of 5 bases. The germline CDR1 and CDR2 sequences are SGHAT and FQDESV (reference sequence). This CDR3 reads CASSLGQTGELFF. Written as DNA, the CDR3 is TGTGCCAGCAGCTTAGGACAGACCGGGGAGCTGTTTTTT.

This sequence joins TRBV20-1 and TRBJ2-5; D is tentatively TRBD1 or TRBD2 (6 bases each). The CDR3 contains 11 residues. Germline V lookup: CDR1 DFQATT, CDR2 SNEGSKA (reference sequence). This CDR3 reads CGWGAGETQYF. CDR3 in DNA: TGCGGATGGGGGGCCGGGGAGACCCAGTACTTC.

The V gene is TRBV6-5, the J gene TRBJ2-3; TRBD2 aligns across 8 bases. V lost 8 bases to trimming and J lost 0 bases; unmatched junction nucleotides: 4. CDR1 MNHEY and CDR2 SVGAGI come from the germline V gene. The CDR3 is 14 residues long. CDR3 protein: CASRGRPSTDTQYF. The DNA of the CDR3 is TGTGCCAGCCGCGGGAGGCCTAGCACAGATACGCAGTATTTT.

This clonotype was detected many times. The gene calls are TRBV30 and TRBJ2-5; D is possibly TRBD1 (6 bases). Trimming removed 2 bases at V and 2 bases at J, with 9 bases between. The CDR3 extends over 13 amino acids. Germline V gives CDR1 GTSNPN, CDR2 SVGIG (reference sequence). Written as DNA, the CDR3 is TGTGCCTGGAGTCCAGGGGAGCAAGAGACCCAGTACTTC. Translation gives CAWSPGEQETQYF.

J is TRBJ1-4 and V is TRBV18; D unresolved. V lost 2 bases, J lost 2 bases, and 12 bases lay in between. Germline loops: CDR1 KGHSH, CDR2 LQKENI. This CDR3 is 16 amino acids long. CDR3 in DNA: TGTGCCAGCTCACCAACATGTACAGAGACTAATGAAAAACTGTTTTTT. Translation gives CASSPTCTETNEKLFF.

This clonotype was detected a few times. The chain uses TRBV5-1 and TRBJ2-5; no firm D call. CDR1 is SGHRS, CDR2 YFSETQ, per germline. V was shortened by 3 bases and J by 7 bases, with 7 bases between the two germline ends. This CDR3 is 11 amino acids long. The CDR3 nucleotides are TGCGCCAGCAGCTCCGCTGCGACCCAGTACTTC. It encodes CASSSAATQYF.

V and J are TRBV12-3 or TRBV12-4 and TRBJ2-1; 13 bases are shared with TRBD2. V was clipped by 6 bases and J by 8 bases; unmatched bases: 4. This CDR3 has 14 residues. The CDR3 loop reads CASRGTSGIDEQFF. The CDR3 DNA reads as TGTGCCAGCAGGGGGACTAGCGGGATCGATGAGCAGTTCTTC.

This clonotype was seen only a few times. The V gene is TRBV11-2, the J gene TRBJ2-5; 10 bases are a match to TRBD2. Trimming at V came to 3 bases and at J to 4 bases, leaving 5 bases not matched to a gene. The CDR3 covers 15 residues. Per germline, CDR1 SGHAT and CDR2 FQNNGV. The CDR3 protein is CASSFSGGLGETQYF. CDR3 in DNA: TGTGCCAGCAGCTTTAGCGGGGGGCTGGGAGAGACCCAGTACTTC.

This clonotype has more than one count but fewer than ten. This rearrangement joins TRBV7-9 to TRBJ2-7; possibly TRBD2 for D (6 bases). The V end was cut by 4 bases, the J end by 7 bases, with 29 bases between. CDR3 size: 18 residues. Germline V gene lookup returns CDR1 SEHNR and CDR2 FQNEAQ (reference sequence). The CDR3 coding sequence is TGTGCCAGCAGCTCAGGGATTGCGGCGGGGACCGGCGTTGAGGAGCAGTACGTC. Encoded protein: CASSSGIAAGTGVEEQYV.

This clonotype was picked up many times. V is TRBV30 and J is TRBJ2-1; a weak D match, TRBD2 (5 bases). Trimming stripped 0 bases from V and 1 base from J, with 10 bases between. Looked up from germline, CDR1 is GTSNPN and CDR2 is SVGIG (reference sequence). The length of the CDR3 is 15 residues. The DNA of the CDR3 is TGTGCCTGGAGTGTGTTACGGGGTTCCTACAATGAGCAGTTCTTC. Translating it yields CAWSVLRGSYNEQFF.

This clonotype came up many times. This sequence joins TRBV5-1 and TRBJ1-3; 7 bases fit TRBD1. The J segment lost 0 bases and the V segment lost 5 bases, leaving 14 bases of the junction unmatched. Germline CDR1 and CDR2: SGHRS and YFSETQ. The CDR3 covers 18 residues. CDR3 sequence (DNA): TGCGCCAGCAGAGTGCAACCCGGGACAGTAAGCTCTGGAAACACCATATATTTT. Translation: CASRVQPGTVSSGNTIYF.

V and J are TRBV19 and TRBJ2-3, with D possibly being TRBD2 (5 bases). Looked up from germline, CDR1 is LNHDA and CDR2 is SQIVND (reference sequence). This CDR3 is built from 15 residues. Trimming cost V 9 bases and J 5 bases, with 21 bases left between them. CDR3: CASGLLGVAIDTQYF. The CDR3 DNA is TGTGCCAGCGGACTTCTAGGAGTTGCAATAGATACGCAGTATTTT. Combining the CDR3 with reference TRBV19 and TRBJ2-3 gives the whole variable domain DGGITQSPKYLFRKEGQNVTLSCEQNLNHDAMYWYRQDPGQGLRLIYYSQIVNDFQKGDIAEGYSVSREKKESFPLTVTSAQKNPTAFYLCASGLLGVAIDTQYFGPGTRLTVL.